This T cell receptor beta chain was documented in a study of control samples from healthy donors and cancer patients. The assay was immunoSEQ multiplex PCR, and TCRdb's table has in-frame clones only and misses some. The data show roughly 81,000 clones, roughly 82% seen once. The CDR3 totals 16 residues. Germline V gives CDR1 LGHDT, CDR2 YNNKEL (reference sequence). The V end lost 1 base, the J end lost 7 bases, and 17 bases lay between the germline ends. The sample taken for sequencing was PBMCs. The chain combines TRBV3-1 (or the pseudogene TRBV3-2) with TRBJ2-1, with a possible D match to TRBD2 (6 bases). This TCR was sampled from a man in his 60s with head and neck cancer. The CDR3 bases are TGTGCCAGCAGCCAAGGCCCAGCGGGCCCGATGAATGAGCAGTTCTTC. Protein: CASSQGPAGPMNEQFF.